Given below is one TCR beta chain in context. Its target is unknown. This specimen belongs to a study of T cell responses to AZD1222 COVID-19 vaccine. Study-level points and caveats: Clonal diversity was possibly underestimated; the donors were predominantly white British and more often female.

The repertoire was sequenced with immunoSEQ multiplex PCR; TCRdb's copy has only in-frame clones and lacks some. The data show around 88,000 clones, 88% seen once. The V gene lost 0 bases and the J gene lost 3 bases, with 15 bases spanning the gap. CDR3 length: 16 residues. In germline, CDR1 is LGHNA, CDR2 YSLEER. The TCR sequence derives from an adult in good health. The starting material was peripheral blood, obtained on day 0 of MenACWY control vaccination. The V and J genes are TRBV4-3 and TRBJ2-7, with a possible D match to TRBD1 (5 bases). In DNA, the CDR3 is TGCGCCAGCAGCCAAGAGCAGGACACTACACTCTACGAGCAGTACTTC. Its protein is CASSQEQDTTLYEQYF.